This TCR beta chain was sequenced during a study of blood T cells in healthy people across ages. Notes on this clonotype: Its cognate antigen is unknown.

Points from the study as a whole: It was found that TCR beta diversity correlated strongly with the percentage of naive T cells.

The CDR3 contains 17 residues. Germline V gene sequence: CDR1 SEHNR, CDR2 FQNEAQ (reference sequence). With 5 bases clipped from V and 1 base from J, the junction kept 9 bases outside the gene matches. Total RNA extraction produced at least 5 micrograms (per sample) for the study. A second PCR, run for 7 to 11 cycles, used a sample-barcoded 5' primer plus a J-beta primer mix. One entry per CDR3 protein results from TCRdb running MiXCR on the 5' RACE reads. The table lists roughly 2 million distinct CDR3 sequences, 40% to 55% of them singletons. The chain carries TRBV7-9 and TRBJ2-5; TRBD2 matches at 11 bases. The sequence came from a middle-aged woman in good health. The sequenced sample was blood. CDR3 DNA sequence: TGTGCCAGCAGCCCTAGCGGGGGGCCCGCCCGCCAAGAGACCCAGTACTTC. Protein sequence: CASSPSGGPARQETQYF.